The 13 T cell receptor beta chains listed next were all sequenced from one sample in a study of cytomegalovirus exposure and HLA in healthy donors. PCR amplification relied on 60 Vbeta primers (plus 13 Jbeta primers). Generated by immunoSEQ multiplex PCR, the TCRdb table keeps only in-frame clones and is missing some. This sample has 72,000 or so clones, with about 84% found just once. Sequenced input: PBMCs. Every receptor here comes from a man aged 18 to 35 in good health and CMV-seropositive.

This sequence joins TRBV5-1 and TRBJ2-3, with TRBD1 matching over 8 bases. The J segment lost 2 bases and the V segment lost 5 bases, leaving 1 base of the junction unmatched. CDR1 is SGHRS, CDR2 YFSETQ, per germline. The CDR3 has 13 residues. CDR3 DNA sequence: TGCGCCAGCAGGGGACAGGACACAGATACGCAGTATTTT. As protein: CASRGQDTDTQYF.

The CDR3 DNA is TGTGCCAGCGAGGAGGGCTTCAGCTACAATGAGCAGTTCTTC. Amino acid sequence: CASEEGFSYNEQFF. The J gene is TRBJ2-1, the V gene TRBV6-6; tentative D call: TRBD2 (6 bases). V gave up 8 bases and J gave up 3 bases, with 14 bases separating them. From germline, CDR1 is MNHNY and CDR2 SVGAGI (reference sequence). This CDR3 has 14 residues.

The chain couples TRBV9 to TRBJ1-5; D remains unclear. V lost 0 bases and J lost 6, with 7 bases in between. Germline V gives CDR1 SGDLS, CDR2 YYNGEE. There are 13 residues in the CDR3. The CDR3 nucleotides are TGTGCCAGCAGCGTAGATAGCGGTCAGCCCCAGCATTTT. This encodes CASSVDSGQPQHF. The full variable domain, its missing parts supplied by reference TRBV9 and TRBJ1-5, is DSGVTQTPKHLITATGQRVTLRCSPRSGDLSVYWYQQSLDQGLQFLIQYYNGEERAKGNILERFSAQQFPDLHSELNLSSLELGDSALYFCASSVDSGQPQHFGDGTRLSIL.

This clone was detected only a few times. The gene calls are TRBV29-1 and TRBJ2-3, with D perhaps TRBD1 (6 bases). This CDR3 has 14 amino acids. The V gene lost 1 base and the J gene lost 2 bases, with 10 bases spanning the gap. CDR1 SQVTM and CDR2 ANQGSEA come from the germline V gene. CDR3 sequence: CSVEGQGPTDTQYF. The CDR3 DNA reads TGCAGCGTTGAAGGGCAGGGGCCCACAGATACGCAGTATTTT.

This clone has just a few counts. V and J are TRBV19 and TRBJ2-1; D is unresolved. The germline V and J ends were trimmed by 3 bases and 0 bases, with 12 bases remaining between them. The germline V gene encodes CDR1 LNHDA and CDR2 SQIVND (reference sequence). The CDR3 length is 16 residues. CDR3 amino acids: CASSISADSSYNEQFF. CDR3 DNA: TGTGCCAGTAGTATTTCGGCGGATAGCTCCTACAATGAGCAGTTCTTC.

In regard to this clone: One junction end does not reproduce the germline sequence, and a read error may be involved. V usage is TRBV10-2 and J usage is TRBJ2-6, with D unclear. CDR3 length: 15 residues. Per germline, CDR1 WSHSY and CDR2 SAAADI. CDR3 region: CASSKSHSGANVLTF. In DNA, the CDR3 is TGCGCCAGCAGTAAGTCCCACTCTGGGGCCAACGTCCTGACTTTC.

The chain employs TRBV7-2 and TRBJ1-1, with D possibly TRBD1 on 5 matching bases. CDR3 size: 13 residues. The germline gives CDR1 SGHTA, CDR2 FQGNSA. Deletions cut 4 bases from V and 9 bases from J, with 15 bases between. CDR3 DNA sequence: TGTGCCAGCAGCTCAAGCCAGGGAAGTAAAGCTTTCTTT. Translating gives CASSSSQGSKAFF. The full variable domain, completed using reference TRBV7-2 and TRBJ1-1, is GAGVSQSPSNKVTEKGKDVELRCDPISGHTALYWYRQSLGQGLEFLIYFQGNSAPDKSGLPSDRFSAERTGGSVSTLTIQRTQQEDSAVYLCASSSSQGSKAFFGQGTRLTVV.

This clone was observed a few times. Written as DNA, the CDR3 is TGTGCCAGTAGTCGAGGACAGGGTGGCACTGAAGCTTTCTTT. Its translation: CASSRGQGGTEAFF. The gene calls are TRBV19 and TRBJ1-1, with 8 bases lining up with TRBD1. The length of the CDR3 is 14 residues. CDR1 LNHDA and CDR2 SQIVND come from the germline V gene (reference sequence). The junction had 6 bases not matched to a gene; V was cut back by 5 bases and J by 4 bases. Full variable domain (remainder filled in from reference TRBV19 and TRBJ1-1): DGGITQSPKYLFRKEGQNVTLSCEQNLNHDAMYWYRQDPGQGLRLIYYSQIVNDFQKGDIAEGYSVSREKKESFPLTVTSAQKNPTAFYLCASSRGQGGTEAFFGQGTRLTVV.

The rearrangement uses TRBV11-2 and TRBJ2-7, with 10 bases identical to TRBD2. The trim removed 5 bases at V and 9 bases at J, leaving 13 bases unmatched. The CDR3 loop spans 15 amino acids. Germline V lookup: CDR1 SGHAT, CDR2 FQNNGV. The CDR3 bases are TGTGCCAGCAGCCCGCCCGGGAGCGGGGGGGCCAGGCAGTACTTC. Amino acid sequence: CASSPPGSGGARQYF.

The genes are TRBV10-3 and TRBJ2-1; 7 bases map to TRBD1. The CDR3 runs to 13 residues. Germline V gene lookup returns CDR1 ENHRY and CDR2 SYGVKD. J was trimmed by 7 bases and V by 8 bases; bases with no gene match: 8. The CDR3 DNA reads as TGTGCCATCCGGGACAGAAAGGGGAATGAGCAGTTCTTC. Translating it yields CAIRDRKGNEQFF.

The chain links TRBV28 to TRBJ1-5; D is undetermined. This CDR3 region has 15 residues. V was shortened by 5 bases and J by 9 bases, with 20 bases between the two germline ends. CDR1 and CDR2 (germline): MDHEN, SYDVKM. The DNA of the CDR3 is TGTGCCAGCAGTACCGGCAGGATCTCATCAGGGCCCCAGCATTTT. As protein: CASSTGRISSGPQHF.

This chain uses TRBV7-6 with TRBJ2-2; 8 bases align to TRBD2. The trim removed 2 bases at V and 5 bases at J, leaving 7 bases unmatched. The CDR3 consists of 16 residues. The germline V gene encodes CDR1 SGHVS and CDR2 FNYEAQ. CDR3 sequence (DNA): TGTGCCAGCAGCTTACCGGGGGGGGATCTGACCGGGGAGCTGTTTTTT. Its protein product is CASSLPGGDLTGELFF.

CDR3: CASSQGLAGLSYEQYF. CDR3 bases: TGTGCCAGCAGTCAGGGACTAGCGGGGTTATCCTACGAGCAGTACTTC. The chain carries TRBV2 and TRBJ2-7; TRBD2 aligns across 13 bases. V dropped 5 bases and J dropped 1; count of bases not matched to a gene: 5. In germline, CDR1 is SNHLY, CDR2 FYNNEI. CDR3 length: 16 residues.